Only one count was recorded for the clone carrying this TCR beta chain. Sequencing used immunoSEQ multiplex PCR; TCRdb keeps in-frame clones, though not all of them. The data show approximately 190,000 clones, with 82% seen just once and around 8% held by the top ten. V trimming: 6 bases; J trimming: 7 bases; junction bases outside the gene matches: 11. Germline loops: CDR1 KGHSH, CDR2 LQKENI. The CDR3 has 16 residues. Patients of the Seattle cohort, enrolled during active infection, were followed longitudinally. These data belong to a study of blood T cell repertoires in COVID-19. This receptor was taken from a woman in her sixties or seventies with COVID-19, enrolled during active disease. The chain has TRBV18 and TRBJ2-1, with 11 bases fitting TRBD2. Sequencing input: peripheral blood. CDR3 in DNA: TGTGCCAGCTCGCGCGGACTAGCGGGCACCTTAAATGAGCAGTTCTTC. It encodes CASSRGLAGTLNEQFF.